These 25 T cell receptor beta chains came from one sample sequenced in a study of blood T cell repertoires in COVID-19. Generated by immunoSEQ multiplex PCR, the TCRdb table keeps only in-frame clones and is missing some. The table lists 100,000 to 150,000 clones, about 89% of them singletons. The sample comprised peripheral blood. Every receptor here comes from a woman in her seventies with COVID-19, enrolled during active disease.

The genes are TRBV11-2 and TRBJ2-5, with 12 nucleotides matching TRBD2. The germline CDR1 and CDR2 sequences are SGHAT and FQNNGV. Trimming at V came to 5 bases and at J to 2 bases, leaving 6 bases not matched to a gene. The length of the CDR3 is 16 residues. The CDR3 protein is CASSVGLAGYQETQYF. In DNA, the CDR3 is TGTGCCAGCAGCGTCGGACTAGCGGGGTATCAAGAGACCCAGTACTTC.

The sample holds one count of this clone. The J gene is TRBJ2-7, the V gene TRBV7-3; D unclear. The V gene lost 5 bases and the J gene lost 0 bases, with 8 bases spanning the gap. The CDR3 contains 13 residues. Germline lookup yields CDR1 SGHTA and CDR2 FQGTGA. CDR3 sequence (DNA): TGTGCCAGCAGCCCTAAAAACTCCTACGAGCAGTACTTC. Translation gives CASSPKNSYEQYF.

The chain employs TRBV4-2 and TRBJ2-7, with a tentative D call TRBD2 (5 bases). CDR1 and CDR2 from the germline V gene are LGHNA and YNFKEQ. V was shortened by 1 base and J by 6 bases, with 19 bases between the two germline ends. This CDR3 is 16 amino acids long. DNA for the CDR3: TGTGCCAGCAGCCAAGCTATCGGGCTAGCAGCGAGCGAGCAGTACTTC. This encodes CASSQAIGLAASEQYF.

This chain joins TRBV28 and TRBJ1-2; perhaps TRBD1 as D (5 bases). This CDR3 region has 14 residues. CDR1 and CDR2 from the germline V gene are MDHEN and SYDVKM. Trimming left V 5 bases short and J 2 bases short, with 12 bases between. This chain's CDR3 is CASSLSRTNYGYTF. The CDR3 DNA sequence: TGTGCCAGCAGTCTATCCCGGACAAACTATGGCTACACCTTC.

The J gene is TRBJ1-6, the V gene TRBV5-4; maybe TRBD1 (6 bases). The V end lost 5 bases, the J end lost 0 bases, and 9 bases lay between the germline ends. The CDR3 is 15 amino acids. Germline loops: CDR1 SGHNT, CDR2 YYREEE (reference sequence). This CDR3 is CASSTGPSYNSPLHF. CDR3 nucleotide sequence: TGTGCCAGCAGTACAGGGCCCTCCTATAATTCACCCCTCCACTTT.

The chain is built from TRBV12-3 or TRBV12-4 and TRBJ1-5; unclear D gene. The CDR3 length is 13 residues. The ends were cut back, 0 bases at V and 4 bases at J, with 4 bases in the middle. The CDR3 is CASSLAGNQPQHF. The CDR3 DNA follows: TGTGCCAGCAGTTTAGCCGGGAATCAGCCCCAGCATTTT.

The chain links TRBV6-2 or TRBV6-3 to TRBJ2-2; D unclear. Deletions cut 2 bases from V and 0 bases from J, with 7 bases between. Germline V gene data show CDR1 as MNHEY and CDR2 as SVGEGT. This CDR3 spans 15 amino acids. CDR3 residues: CASSYIDSNTGELFF. In nucleotides, the CDR3 is TGTGCCAGCAGTTACATAGATTCGAACACCGGGGAGCTGTTTTTT.

The rearrangement links TRBV6-5 to TRBJ1-3, with unresolved D. This CDR3 has 15 residues. CDR1 is MNHEY and CDR2 is SVGAGI in the germline V gene. The V end lost 3 bases, the J end lost 0 bases, and 9 bases lay between the germline ends. CDR3 loop: CASSYGQTSGNTIYF. The CDR3 DNA is TGTGCCAGCAGTTATGGGCAGACCTCTGGAAACACCATATATTTT.

The V call is TRBV20-1, the J call TRBJ2-2; D is unresolved. There are 11 residues in the CDR3. The germline CDR1 and CDR2 sequences are DFQATT and SNEGSKA (reference sequence). Trimming took off 3 bases at V and 5 bases at J, with 4 bases between the two ends. The CDR3 loop reads CSASTTGELFF. The CDR3 region has the DNA TGCAGTGCTAGTACTACCGGGGAGCTGTTTTTT.

The chain recombines TRBV6-1 with TRBJ1-4, with D perhaps TRBD1 (5 bases). Germline CDR1 and CDR2: MNHNS and SASEGT. The CDR3 has 15 amino acids. The V end was cut by 3 bases, the J end by 5 bases, with 13 bases between. CDR3: CASSDVGLRNEKLFF. The CDR3, as DNA: TGTGCCAGCAGTGACGTGGGGCTAAGAAATGAAAAACTGTTTTTT.

The gene calls are TRBV11-3 and TRBJ2-4; 8 positions match TRBD1. V was clipped by 1 base and J by 8 bases; unmatched bases: 10. This CDR3 is built from 16 residues. Germline-derived CDR1 and CDR2 are SGHNT and YENEEA. In nucleotides, the CDR3 is TGTGCCAGCAGCTTAGCAGCCACAGGGGGAGCGGACATTCAGTACTTC. This translates into CASSLAATGGADIQYF.

This sequence joins TRBV28 and TRBJ1-2; D unresolved. CDR3 size: 13 residues. V was trimmed by 7 bases and J by 8 bases, leaving 17 bases between them. The germline CDR1 and CDR2 sequences are MDHEN and SYDVKM. As DNA, the CDR3 is TGTGCCAGCATTCCTTCGGGTCGATCCGGCTACACCTTC. It is translated as CASIPSGRSGYTF.

This clone has just a few counts. The chain links TRBV28 to TRBJ1-3; D gene ambiguous. V lost 2 bases and J lost 0, with 5 bases in between. This CDR3 spans 14 amino acids. Germline V gene sequence: CDR1 MDHEN, CDR2 SYDVKM. CDR3 amino acids: CASSLSLSGNTIYF. The DNA of the CDR3 is TGTGCCAGCAGTTTAAGCCTCTCTGGAAACACCATATATTTT.

The J gene is TRBJ1-5, the V gene TRBV2; D remains unclear. CDR1 is SNHLY and CDR2 is FYNNEI in the germline V gene. V dropped 4 bases and J dropped 6 bases, with 10 bases sitting between them. CDR3 length: 13 amino acids. CDR3 protein: CASSGTGSQPQHF. DNA of the CDR3: TGTGCCAGCAGTGGGACGGGGAGTCAGCCCCAGCATTTT.

V usage is TRBV28 and J usage is TRBJ2-3, with D unclear. The germline V gene has CDR1 MDHEN and CDR2 SYDVKM. The CDR3 totals 16 residues. V lost 6 bases, J lost 5 bases, and 21 bases lay in between. CDR3 residues: CASSPVTFPRGDTQYF. The CDR3 DNA reads as TGTGCCAGCAGCCCCGTTACGTTTCCTCGAGGAGATACGCAGTATTTT.

The J gene is TRBJ1-5, the V gene TRBV28; a weak D match, TRBD1 (5 bases). The CDR3 sequence is 14 residues long. The V end was cut by 7 bases, the J end by 4 bases, with 14 bases between. The germline V gene has CDR1 MDHEN and CDR2 SYDVKM. The CDR3 loop is CASTRMGGNQPQHF. The CDR3 DNA reads TGTGCCAGCACTCGGATGGGGGGAAATCAGCCCCAGCATTTT.

This clone was recorded a few times. V and J are TRBV15 and TRBJ1-2, with 9 nucleotides matching TRBD1. The CDR3 extends over 14 amino acids. With 0 bases clipped from V and 7 bases from J, the junction kept 3 bases outside the gene matches. Germline-derived CDR1 and CDR2 are LNHNV and YYDKDF (reference sequence). CDR3 nucleotide sequence: TGTGCCACCAGCAGAGAGGACAGGGGTGGTGGCTACACCTTC. It codes for CATSREDRGGGYTF.

The rearrangement uses TRBV6-6 and TRBJ1-2; 8 bases match TRBD1. CDR3 length: 13 amino acids. CDR1 is MNHNY, CDR2 SVGAGI, per germline (reference sequence). Germline trimming cut 6 bases from V and 6 bases from J; bases unmatched to any gene: 6. The CDR3 sequence is CASREGQEDGYTF. As DNA, the CDR3 is TGTGCCAGCAGGGAGGGACAGGAAGATGGCTACACCTTC.

The chain employs TRBV20-1 and TRBJ1-3; 7 bases agree with TRBD1. CDR1 is DFQATT, CDR2 SNEGSKA, per germline (reference sequence). V shed 3 bases and J 0 bases; nucleotides not matched to a gene: 14. This CDR3 has 18 residues. The CDR3 loop reads CSASRGPTGHFSGNTIYF. The CDR3 DNA is TGCAGTGCTAGTAGGGGGCCCACTGGGCACTTCTCTGGAAACACCATATATTTT.

The CDR3 reads CASRIGVDSPLHF. The CDR3 DNA follows: TGTGCCAGCAGGATAGGGGTTGATTCACCCCTCCACTTT. The rearrangement joins TRBV6-5 to TRBJ1-6, with D perhaps matching TRBD1 (5 bases). The CDR3 is 13 amino acids. Trimming took 6 bases from V and 8 from J, leaving 11 bases between them. In germline, CDR1 is MNHEY, CDR2 SVGAGI.

This chain links TRBV18 with TRBJ1-1; D is possibly TRBD1 (5 bases). V was cut by 5 bases and J by 0 bases, with 7 bases left in between. Germline V gene lookup returns CDR1 KGHSH and CDR2 LQKENI. This CDR3 region has 13 residues. CDR3 protein: CASSAGLNTEAFF. As DNA, the CDR3 is TGTGCCAGCTCAGCGGGGCTGAACACTGAAGCTTTCTTT.

The V and J genes are TRBV28 and TRBJ1-1, with D possibly being TRBD1 (6 bases). The CDR3 extends over 15 amino acids. Germline V gene sequence: CDR1 MDHEN, CDR2 SYDVKM. V lost 8 bases and J lost 0, with 16 bases in between. CDR3 sequence reads: CASLFKTGLNTEAFF. The CDR3 DNA reads TGTGCCAGCCTATTTAAAACAGGGTTGAACACTGAAGCTTTCTTT.

The rearrangement links TRBV3-1 (or the pseudogene TRBV3-2) to TRBJ1-2; 7 bases map to TRBD1. CDR1 is LGHDT, CDR2 YNNKEL, per germline (reference sequence). The V segment lost 3 bases and the J segment 3 bases; nucleotides outside the gene matches: 4. The CDR3 runs 14 residues. CDR3 amino acids: CASSHNRGDYGYTF. In DNA, the CDR3 is TGTGCCAGCAGCCACAACAGGGGAGACTATGGCTACACCTTC.

This rearrangement joins TRBV30 to TRBJ1-6; a weak D match, TRBD1 (6 bases). V lost 3 bases and J lost 10, with 16 bases in between. Germline V gene data show CDR1 as GTSNPN and CDR2 as SVGIG (reference sequence). The CDR3 is 14 amino acids. CDR3 residues: CAWSPDRTSSPLHF. CDR3 DNA: TGTGCCTGGAGCCCTGACAGGACGTCCTCACCCCTCCACTTT.

J is TRBJ1-2 and V is TRBV2; 8 bases are shared with TRBD1. J gave up 6 bases and V 6 bases, and 9 bases lay outside the gene matches. The CDR3 covers 14 residues. Looked up from germline, CDR1 is SNHLY and CDR2 is FYNNEI. The CDR3 loop is CASSADRVVHGYTF. CDR3 nucleotides: TGTGCCAGCAGCGCGGACAGGGTGGTTCATGGCTACACCTTC.